This TCR beta chain was captured in a study of tissue T cells after allogeneic stem cell transplantation. General study results and limits: Limitations included a small, clinically heterogeneous cohort and limited sampling depth. In patients and mice, blood and spleen missed much of tissue repertoire.

Concerning this clone itself: Antigen unknown. Each gene name is a mouse one. The CDR3 extends 1 residue past the end of the read, so its final part is completed from the germline J gene. Distinct nucleotide sequences in the sample also encode this CDR3.

Survey-depth TCRbeta CDR3 sequencing reported V/J genes and productive frequencies. Here immunoSEQ multiplex PCR was the method, and the copy in TCRdb shows in-frame clones only, minus some. This sample has some 10,000 clones, with more than 30% found just once. Germline V gene data show CDR1 as KGHPV and CDR2 as FQNQEV (reference sequence). The CDR3 totals 15 residues. The ends lost 2 bases at V and 2 bases at J; junction bases unmatched: 1. Time point noted: mouse harvest day 7 after allogeneic transplant. Each mouse received 10^7 T-cell-depleted marrow cells plus 10^6 splenic CD5+ T cells by tail vein. B6 (H2b) cells into BALB/c (H2d) mice; tissues taken at day 7 or 14.

V is TRBV26 and J is TRBJ2-2, with TRBD1 identical over 8 bases. The origin of this receptor is a female BALB/c mouse given C57BL/6 T cells with graft-versus-host disease after an allogeneic hematopoietic cell transplant. Material: skin. The CDR3 DNA, read in part, is TGTGCCAGCAGTCTGCAGGGGGCGAACACCGGGCAGCTCTAC. Protein sequence: CASSLQGANTGQLY. The complete CDR3 reads CASSLQGANTGQLYF.